This is a list of T cell receptor beta chains from one sample in a study of T cell repertoires in aging, cancer and after chemotherapy. MiXCR, run by TCRdb on the multiplex PCR reads, gives a single entry per CDR3 protein. Among roughly 2,000 distinct CDR3 sequences listed, less than 40% were seen once. Sequenced input: blood. The receptors were gathered from a human donor with a blood cancer. The CDR3 runs from the conserved cysteine through the conserved F or W. The order of the fields is J gene, D gene, V gene, clone size, CDR3 DNA, CDR3 protein. The D gene is left open where the match is weak. Size is stated for part of the rows, as once, few or many counts, or as a class when the clone is expanded.

TRBJ2-3 TRBD2 TRBV6-5 NA TGTGCCAGCAGTTCCCGGACTAGTGCTAGCACAGATACGCAGTATTTT CASSSRTSASTDTQYF
TRBJ2-7 NA TRBV6-5 NA TGTGCCAGCAGACACCCCAGCGGGCGCGACGAGCAGTACTTC CASRHPSGRDEQYF
TRBJ2-3 NA TRBV18 few TGTGCCAGCGGGCAAGGGAGCACAGATACGCAGTATTTT CASGQGSTDTQYF
TRBJ1-2 NA TRBV6-6 NA TGTGACAGCAGTTACTCGAGCGGGGGGGGCAGTGATGGCTACACCTTC CDSSYSSGGGSDGYTF
TRBJ2-2 NA TRBV24-1 few TGTGCCACCAGTGACCATCGGACGGGGAACACCGGGGAGCTGTTTTTT CATSDHRTGNTGELFF
TRBJ1-2 TRBD1 TRBV30 NA TGTGCCTGGAGTATGGGACAGGGAAGGGGCTACACCTTC CAWSMGQGRGYTF
TRBJ2-6 NA TRBV12-3/TRBV12-4 NA TGTGCCAGCAGTTTAGTTAGGCGGGGCCGCTCTGGGGCCAACGTCCTGACTTTC CASSLVRRGRSGANVLTF
TRBJ1-3 NA TRBV6-1 few TGTGCCAGCGCCACCCCGGGACACGACTCTGGAAACACCATATATTTT CASATPGHDSGNTIYF
TRBJ2-1 NA TRBV12-3/TRBV12-4 NA TGTGCCAGCAGCCTTAGCGTTAGCAATAAGCAGTTCTTC CASSLSVSNKQFF
TRBJ1-1 NA TRBV15 NA TGTGCCACCAGCAGAGATCCCGGGAACACTGAAGCTTTCTTT CATSRDPGNTEAFF
TRBJ1-5 TRBD1 TRBV20-1 NA TGCAGTGCTATAGGGGACAGGGGGCAAGGTCAGCCCCAGCATTTT CSAIGDRGQGQPQHF
TRBJ1-1 NA TRBV27 NA TGTGCCAGCAGCCCAATGGGGGGGGGGGTGAACACTGAAGCTTTCTTT CASSPMGGGVNTEAFF
TRBJ1-5 TRBD1 TRBV6-6 few TGTGCCAGCAGTGGCACGACAGGGGATTTTTCGGGTCAGCCCCAGCATTTT CASSGTTGDFSGQPQHF
TRBJ1-2 TRBD1 TRBV6-2/TRBV6-3 few TGTGCCAGCAGCGGACAGGGGATAAACTATGGCTACACCTTC CASSGQGINYGYTF
TRBJ2-5 NA TRBV12-3/TRBV12-4 NA TGTGCCAGCACTACTGTCTGGGAGACCCAGTACTTC CASTTVWETQYF
TRBJ2-3 NA TRBV13 few TGTGCCAGCAGCCCGAGACAGGGAGGGCAGTATTTT CASSPRQGGQYF
TRBJ2-7 TRBD1 TRBV27 NA TGTGCCAGCAGTTTGAAGGACAGGGGATCCTACGAGCAGTACTTC CASSLKDRGSYEQYF
TRBJ2-1 NA TRBV6-4 NA TGTGCCAGCAGTGAGCAGGGGTATTCCTACAATGAGCAGTTCTTC CASSEQGYSYNEQFF
TRBJ1-4 TRBD1 TRBV20-1 NA TGCAGTGCTACCAGGGGGCAGGGGGAAAAACTGTTTTTT CSATRGQGEKLFF
TRBJ2-7 TRBD1 TRBV18 NA TGTGCCAGCTCACTTTTGACAGGGAGCTCCTACGAGCAGTACTTC CASSLLTGSSYEQYF
TRBJ2-2 TRBD1 TRBV19 few TGTGCCAGTAGTATGGCAGGGGGACCCGGGGAGCTGTTTTTT CASSMAGGPGELFF
TRBJ2-7 TRBD1 TRBV6-1 medium-sized TGTGCCAGCAGTGAAGGTGGGACAGCCTACGAGCAGTACTTC CASSEGGTAYEQYF
TRBJ1-2 NA TRBV10-3 NA TGTGCCATCAGTGACGGGGCTAAGGGGGGCTACACCTTC CAISDGAKGGYTF
TRBJ2-2 NA TRBV12-3/TRBV12-4 medium-sized TGTGCCAGCAATTACTTCACCGGGGAGCTGTTTTTT CASNYFTGELFF
TRBJ2-3 NA TRBV6-2/TRBV6-3 medium-sized TGTGCCAGCAGAAAGCACTCACCCATCACAGATACGCAGTATTTT CASRKHSPITDTQYF
TRBJ2-3 TRBD2 TRBV6-5 medium-sized TGTGCCAGCAAAGGGACTAGCGGGGGGAGCACAGATACGCAGTATTTT CASKGTSGGSTDTQYF
TRBJ2-1 NA TRBV12-3/TRBV12-4 NA TGTGCCAGCACCAGGAAAGAGGGTGAGCAGTTCTTC CASTRKEGEQFF
TRBJ1-2 NA TRBV6-1 few TGTGCCAGCAGTGTGGGGGGGGTAGTTAACTATGGCTACACCTTC CASSVGGVVNYGYTF
TRBJ1-4 TRBD1 TRBV5-4 NA TGTGCCAGCAGCGAGAACAGGGGGCTAACTGAAAAACTGTTTTTT CASSENRGLTEKLFF